The rows below give T cell receptor beta chains drawn from one sample of a study of blood T cell repertoires in COVID-19. Method: immunoSEQ multiplex PCR; TCRdb's copy keeps in-frame clones and lacks some. The data show about 300,000 clones, over 75% seen once. The sample comprised peripheral blood. Receptor source: a woman aged 30 to 39 with COVID-19, enrolled during active disease. The CDR3 runs from the conserved cysteine through the conserved F or W. The D gene is left open where the match is weak. A row's size may be missing; if present it is once, few, many or a size class.

j_call v_call d_call clone_size cdr3_aa cdr3_nt
TRBJ2-2 TRBV27 - - CASSPGHNTGELFF TGTGCCAGCAGTCCGGGACATAACACCGGGGAGCTGTTTTTT
TRBJ1-2 TRBV9 TRBD1 once CASSVGRRDRIYGYTF TGTGCCAGCAGCGTAGGAAGGCGGGACAGAATCTATGGCTACACCTTC
TRBJ1-2 TRBV14 - - CASSQDLKGDYTF TGTGCCAGCAGCCAAGATCTTAAGGGGGACTACACCTTC
TRBJ1-2 TRBV24-1 TRBD1 - CATSDPGQGPGYGYTF TGTGCCACCAGTGATCCCGGACAGGGTCCCGGCTATGGCTACACCTTC
TRBJ1-4 TRBV7-8 - few CASSSAGVSTGKLFF TGTGCCAGCAGCTCAGCAGGGGTTTCAACTGGAAAACTGTTTTTT
TRBJ2-3 TRBV24-1 - - CATSDTDGPYGNTQYF TGTGCCACCAGTGATACCGATGGGCCCTACGGGAATACGCAGTATTTT
TRBJ2-1 TRBV4-2 TRBD1 - CASSQDGDSDLPYNEQFF TGTGCCAGCAGCCAAGACGGGGACAGCGACCTTCCCTACAATGAGCAGTTCTTC
TRBJ2-6 TRBV5-4 - - CASSSGFSGANVLTF TGTGCCAGCAGCTCAGGGTTCTCTGGGGCCAACGTCCTGACTTTC
TRBJ1-5 TRBV5-1 - - CASSLGLKAGQPQHF TGCGCCAGCAGCTTAGGTTTGAAGGCAGGGCAGCCCCAGCATTTT
TRBJ2-3 TRBV6-5 TRBD2 - CASSYGAGREATQYF TGTGCCAGCAGTTACGGGGCAGGGAGGGAGGCTACGCAGTATTTT
TRBJ2-1 TRBV2 TRBD2 - CASRLAGGSYNEQFF TGTGCCAGCAGGCTAGCGGGAGGGTCCTACAATGAGCAGTTCTTC
TRBJ1-2 TRBV4-3 - - CASSPQGFYGYTF TGCGCCAGCAGCCCACAGGGCTTCTATGGCTACACCTTC
TRBJ1-5 TRBV24-1 TRBD1 - CATSDPRTGNNQPQHF TGTGCCACCAGTGATCCCCGGACAGGGAATAATCAGCCCCAGCATTTT
TRBJ2-5 TRBV11-2 TRBD1 - CASSQGAKTQYF TGTGCCAGCAGCCAGGGGGCGAAGACCCAGTACTTC
TRBJ1-6 TRBV5-1 - - CASSLDGFSYNSPLHF TGCGCCAGCAGCTTGGACGGGTTCTCCTATAATTCACCCCTCCACTTT
TRBJ1-1 TRBV11-2 - few CASSLDEGSTEAFF TGTGCCAGCAGCTTAGACGAAGGGAGCACTGAAGCTTTCTTT
TRBJ2-1 TRBV7-8 - once CASSLARTAYNEQFF TGTGCCAGCAGCTTAGCAAGGACAGCCTACAATGAGCAGTTCTTC
TRBJ2-7 TRBV5-4 - - CASSLGRTLKKEQYF TGTGCCAGCAGCTTGGGCCGTACACTAAAGAAAGAGCAGTACTTC
TRBJ1-4 TRBV9 - - CASSPGQPTNEKLFF TGTGCCAGCAGCCCTGGACAGCCAACTAATGAAAAACTGTTTTTT
TRBJ1-1 TRBV5-1 TRBD1 once CASSLGTGGPNTEAFF TGCGCCAGCAGCTTGGGGACAGGGGGCCCGAACACTGAAGCTTTCTTT
TRBJ2-3 TRBV7-3 - - CASSLLGGTQYF TGTGCCAGCAGCTTGTTGGGGGGTACGCAGTATTTT
TRBJ2-7 TRBV5-1 TRBD2 - CASSPLLREGLKYF TGCGCCAGCAGCCCCTTATTGAGGGAGGGCCTTAAGTACTTC
TRBJ2-7 TRBV9 - - CASSPGTFSYEQYF TGTGCCAGCAGTCCCGGGACATTTTCCTACGAGCAGTACTTC
TRBJ2-1 TRBV19 - - CATSPPGSSYNEQFF TGTGCCACCTCCCCCCCGGGAAGCTCCTACAATGAGCAGTTCTTC
TRBJ2-1 TRBV6-5 - - CASSYSRDNEQFF TGTGCCAGCAGTTACTCCCGGGACAATGAGCAGTTCTTC
TRBJ2-7 TRBV2 TRBD1 - CASGQGGTYEQYF TGTGCCAGTGGACAGGGGGGCACCTACGAGCAGTACTTC
TRBJ2-7 TRBV28 TRBD2 - CASSFKTSGTSSYEQYF TGTGCCAGCAGTTTCAAGACTAGCGGGACGAGCTCCTACGAGCAGTACTTC
TRBJ1-3 TRBV2 - - CASSGYSLGAGNTIYF TGTGCCAGCAGTGGGTATAGCTTGGGAGCTGGAAACACCATATATTTT
TRBJ2-7 TRBV10-3 - once CAISEVRRSYEQYF TGTGCCATCAGTGAGGTTAGGAGATCCTACGAGCAGTACTTC